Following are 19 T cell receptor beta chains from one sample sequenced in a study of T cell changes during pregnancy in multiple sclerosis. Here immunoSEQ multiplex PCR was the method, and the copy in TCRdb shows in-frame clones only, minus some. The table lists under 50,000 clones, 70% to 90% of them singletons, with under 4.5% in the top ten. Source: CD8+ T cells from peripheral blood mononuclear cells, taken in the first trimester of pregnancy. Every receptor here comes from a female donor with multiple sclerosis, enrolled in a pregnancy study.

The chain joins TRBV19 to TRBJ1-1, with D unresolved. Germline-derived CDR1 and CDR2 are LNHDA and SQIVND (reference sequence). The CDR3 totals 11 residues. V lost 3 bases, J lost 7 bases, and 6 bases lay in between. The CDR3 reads CASSMESEAFF. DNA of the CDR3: TGTGCCAGTAGTATGGAGAGTGAAGCTTTCTTT. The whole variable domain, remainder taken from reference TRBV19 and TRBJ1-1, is DGGITQSPKYLFRKEGQNVTLSCEQNLNHDAMYWYRQDPGQGLRLIYYSQIVNDFQKGDIAEGYSVSREKKESFPLTVTSAQKNPTAFYLCASSMESEAFFGQGTRLTVV.

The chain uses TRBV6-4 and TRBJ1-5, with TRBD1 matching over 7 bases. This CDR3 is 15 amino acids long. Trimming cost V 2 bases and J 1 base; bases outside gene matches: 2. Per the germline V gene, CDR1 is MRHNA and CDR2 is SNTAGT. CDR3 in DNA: TGTGCCAGCAGTGACAGGGACAGAAGCAATCAGCCCCAGCATTTT. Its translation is CASSDRDRSNQPQHF.

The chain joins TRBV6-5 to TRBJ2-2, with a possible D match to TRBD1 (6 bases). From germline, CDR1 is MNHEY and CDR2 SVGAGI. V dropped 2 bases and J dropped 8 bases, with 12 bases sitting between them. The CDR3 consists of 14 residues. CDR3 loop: CASSYTHREGELFF. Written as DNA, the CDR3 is TGTGCCAGCAGTTACACACACAGGGAAGGGGAGCTGTTTTTT.

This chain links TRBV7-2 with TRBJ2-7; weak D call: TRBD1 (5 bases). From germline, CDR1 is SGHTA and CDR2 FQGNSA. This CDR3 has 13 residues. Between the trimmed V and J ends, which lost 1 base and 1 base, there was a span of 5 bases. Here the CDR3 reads CASSLDRSYEQYF. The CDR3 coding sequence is TGTGCCAGCAGCTTAGACAGGTCCTACGAGCAGTACTTC.

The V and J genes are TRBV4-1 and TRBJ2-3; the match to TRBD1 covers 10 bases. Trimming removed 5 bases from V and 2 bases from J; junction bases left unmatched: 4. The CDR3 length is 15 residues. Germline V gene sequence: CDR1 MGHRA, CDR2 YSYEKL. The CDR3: CASSKRQGATDTQYF. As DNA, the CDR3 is TGCGCCAGCAGCAAAAGACAGGGGGCCACAGATACGCAGTATTTT.

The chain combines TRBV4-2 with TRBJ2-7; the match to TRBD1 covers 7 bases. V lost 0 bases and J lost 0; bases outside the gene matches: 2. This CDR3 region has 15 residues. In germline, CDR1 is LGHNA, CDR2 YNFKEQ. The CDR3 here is CASSQETGSSYEQYF. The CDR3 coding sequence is TGTGCCAGCAGCCAAGAGACAGGGAGCTCCTACGAGCAGTACTTC.

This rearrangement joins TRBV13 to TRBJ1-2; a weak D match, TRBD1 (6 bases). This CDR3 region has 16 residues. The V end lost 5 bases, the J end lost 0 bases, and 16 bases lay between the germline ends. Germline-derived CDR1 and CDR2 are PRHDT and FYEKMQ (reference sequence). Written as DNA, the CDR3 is TGTGCCAGCAGCCTTCGACAGGAACTTACTAACTATGGCTACACCTTC. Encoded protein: CASSLRQELTNYGYTF.

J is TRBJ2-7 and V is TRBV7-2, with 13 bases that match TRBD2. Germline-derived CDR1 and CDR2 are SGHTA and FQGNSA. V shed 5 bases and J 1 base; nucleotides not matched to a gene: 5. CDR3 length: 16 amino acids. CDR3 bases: TGTGCCAGCAGCGTGCCGACTAGCGGGGGGTCCTACGAGCAGTACTTC. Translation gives CASSVPTSGGSYEQYF. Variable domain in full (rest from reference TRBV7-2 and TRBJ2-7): GAGVSQSPSNKVTEKGKDVELRCDPISGHTALYWYRQSLGQGLEFLIYFQGNSAPDKSGLPSDRFSAERTGGSVSTLTIQRTQQEDSAVYLCASSVPTSGGSYEQYFGPGTRLTVT.

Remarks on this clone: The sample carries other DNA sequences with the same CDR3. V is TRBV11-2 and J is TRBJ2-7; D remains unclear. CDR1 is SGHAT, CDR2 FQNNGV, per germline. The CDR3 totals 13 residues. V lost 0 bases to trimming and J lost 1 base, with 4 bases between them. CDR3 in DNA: TGTGCCAGCAGCTTAGACCCGTCCTACGAGCAGTACTTC. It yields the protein CASSLDPSYEQYF.

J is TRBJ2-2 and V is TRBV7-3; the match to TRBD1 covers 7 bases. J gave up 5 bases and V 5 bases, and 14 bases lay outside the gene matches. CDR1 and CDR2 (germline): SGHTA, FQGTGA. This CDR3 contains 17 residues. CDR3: CASSPALRGPKTGELFF. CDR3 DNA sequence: TGTGCCAGCAGCCCCGCCTTGAGGGGGCCAAAGACCGGGGAGCTGTTTTTT.

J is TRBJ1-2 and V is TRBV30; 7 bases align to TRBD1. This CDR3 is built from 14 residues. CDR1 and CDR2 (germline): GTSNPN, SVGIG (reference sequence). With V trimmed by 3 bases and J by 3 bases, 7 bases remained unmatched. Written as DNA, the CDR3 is TGTGCCTGGAGCCTTGACACAGGGGACTATGGCTACACCTTC. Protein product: CAWSLDTGDYGYTF.

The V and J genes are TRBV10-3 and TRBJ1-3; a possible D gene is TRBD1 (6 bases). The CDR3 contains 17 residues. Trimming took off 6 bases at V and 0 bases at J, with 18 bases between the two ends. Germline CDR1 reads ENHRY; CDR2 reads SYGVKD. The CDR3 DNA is TGTGCCATCAGGGGGGGGGCTACCCTAAGCTCTGGAAACACCATATATTTT. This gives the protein CAIRGGATLSSGNTIYF.

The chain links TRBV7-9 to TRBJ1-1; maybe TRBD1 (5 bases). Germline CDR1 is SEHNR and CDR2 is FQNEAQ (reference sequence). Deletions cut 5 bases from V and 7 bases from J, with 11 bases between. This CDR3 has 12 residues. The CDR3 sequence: CASSPTGLEAFF. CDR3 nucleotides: TGTGCCAGCAGCCCTACAGGCCTTGAAGCTTTCTTT.

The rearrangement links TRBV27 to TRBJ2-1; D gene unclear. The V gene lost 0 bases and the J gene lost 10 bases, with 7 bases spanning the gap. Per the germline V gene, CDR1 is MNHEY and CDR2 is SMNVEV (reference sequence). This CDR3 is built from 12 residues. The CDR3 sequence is CASSLSLEEQFF. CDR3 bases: TGTGCCAGCAGTTTATCTCTGGAGGAGCAGTTCTTC.

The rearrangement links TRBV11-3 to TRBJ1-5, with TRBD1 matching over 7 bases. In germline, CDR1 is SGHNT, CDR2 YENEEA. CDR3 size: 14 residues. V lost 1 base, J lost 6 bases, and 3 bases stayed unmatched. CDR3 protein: CASSLGQGGQPQHF. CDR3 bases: TGTGCCAGCAGCTTAGGACAGGGAGGTCAGCCCCAGCATTTT.

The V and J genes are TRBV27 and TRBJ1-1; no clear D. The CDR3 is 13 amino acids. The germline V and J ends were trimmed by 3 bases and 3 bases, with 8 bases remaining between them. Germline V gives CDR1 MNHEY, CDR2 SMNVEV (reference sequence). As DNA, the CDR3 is TGTGCCAGCAGTTTTATCGGGTACACTGAAGCTTTCTTT. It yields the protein CASSFIGYTEAFF.

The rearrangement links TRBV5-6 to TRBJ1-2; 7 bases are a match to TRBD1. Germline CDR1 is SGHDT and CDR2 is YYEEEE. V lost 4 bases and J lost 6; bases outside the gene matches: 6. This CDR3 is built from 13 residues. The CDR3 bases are TGTGCCAGCAGCCCGGGGACAGCCCATGGCTACACCTTC. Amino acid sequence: CASSPGTAHGYTF.

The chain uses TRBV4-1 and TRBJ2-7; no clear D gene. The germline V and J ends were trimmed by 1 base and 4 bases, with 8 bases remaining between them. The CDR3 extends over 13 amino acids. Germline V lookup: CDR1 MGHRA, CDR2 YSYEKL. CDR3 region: CASSQGAPYEQYF. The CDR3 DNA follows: TGCGCCAGCAGCCAAGGGGCACCGTACGAGCAGTACTTC.

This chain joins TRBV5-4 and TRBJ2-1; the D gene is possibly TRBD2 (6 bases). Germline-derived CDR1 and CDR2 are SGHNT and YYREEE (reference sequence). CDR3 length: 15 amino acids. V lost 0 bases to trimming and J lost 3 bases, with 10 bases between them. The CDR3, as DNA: TGTGCCAGCAGCTTGGTACGGGGGTACTACAATGAGCAGTTCTTC. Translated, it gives CASSLVRGYYNEQFF. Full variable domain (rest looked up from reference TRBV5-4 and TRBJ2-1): ETGVTQSPTHLIKTRGQQVTLRCSSQSGHNTVSWYQQALGQGPQFIFQYYREEENGRGNFPPRFSGLQFPNYSSELNVNALELDDSALYLCASSLVRGYYNEQFFGPGTRLTVL.